This T cell receptor (beta chain) comes out of a study of early T cells in non-severe SARS-CoV-2 infection. Across the study: Sequencing was performed on bulk RNA from unsorted whole blood, leaving chains unpaired. General observations from the study: Missing private and CD4 specificities, VDJdb matching favored anti-spike CD8 responses.

Attachment of unique molecular identifiers was made to individual cDNA molecules. Using its own MiXCR run on the 5' RACE reads, TCRdb lists one record per CDR3 protein. The table lists some 45,000 distinct CDR3 sequences, roughly 6% of them singletons. This CDR3 is 16 amino acids long. The ends lost 2 bases at V and 1 base at J; junction bases unmatched: 3. This clonotype was seen at least ten times. Its antigen is unknown. The sequence was obtained from an adult who was a healthcare worker with PCR-confirmed SARS-CoV-2 infection or an uninfected control (not recorded which). Specimen: whole blood, collected at baseline. This chain uses TRBV12-3 or TRBV12-4 with TRBJ2-2; 8 bases fit TRBD2. CDR3 DNA sequence: TGTGCCAGCAGTTTATCAAGCGGGGGGAACACCGGGGAGCTGTTTTTT. Translation gives CASSLSSGGNTGELFF.